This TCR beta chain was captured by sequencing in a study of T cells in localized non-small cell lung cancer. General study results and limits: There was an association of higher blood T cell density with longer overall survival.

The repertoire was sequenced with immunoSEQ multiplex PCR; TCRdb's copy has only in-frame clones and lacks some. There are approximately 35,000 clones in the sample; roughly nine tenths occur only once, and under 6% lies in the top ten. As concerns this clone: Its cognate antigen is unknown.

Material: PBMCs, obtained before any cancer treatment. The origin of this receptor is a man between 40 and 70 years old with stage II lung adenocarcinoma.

The DNA of the CDR3 is TGTGCCAGCAGCTCCGTGGCGCCTACAGATACGCAGTATTTT. It codes for CASSSVAPTDTQYF. V gene TRBV13 combines with J gene TRBJ2-3; D gene unclear. The V and J ends lost 4 bases and 3 bases respectively, with 11 bases between them. The germline CDR1 and CDR2 sequences are PRHDT and FYEKMQ (reference sequence). The CDR3 has 14 amino acids.